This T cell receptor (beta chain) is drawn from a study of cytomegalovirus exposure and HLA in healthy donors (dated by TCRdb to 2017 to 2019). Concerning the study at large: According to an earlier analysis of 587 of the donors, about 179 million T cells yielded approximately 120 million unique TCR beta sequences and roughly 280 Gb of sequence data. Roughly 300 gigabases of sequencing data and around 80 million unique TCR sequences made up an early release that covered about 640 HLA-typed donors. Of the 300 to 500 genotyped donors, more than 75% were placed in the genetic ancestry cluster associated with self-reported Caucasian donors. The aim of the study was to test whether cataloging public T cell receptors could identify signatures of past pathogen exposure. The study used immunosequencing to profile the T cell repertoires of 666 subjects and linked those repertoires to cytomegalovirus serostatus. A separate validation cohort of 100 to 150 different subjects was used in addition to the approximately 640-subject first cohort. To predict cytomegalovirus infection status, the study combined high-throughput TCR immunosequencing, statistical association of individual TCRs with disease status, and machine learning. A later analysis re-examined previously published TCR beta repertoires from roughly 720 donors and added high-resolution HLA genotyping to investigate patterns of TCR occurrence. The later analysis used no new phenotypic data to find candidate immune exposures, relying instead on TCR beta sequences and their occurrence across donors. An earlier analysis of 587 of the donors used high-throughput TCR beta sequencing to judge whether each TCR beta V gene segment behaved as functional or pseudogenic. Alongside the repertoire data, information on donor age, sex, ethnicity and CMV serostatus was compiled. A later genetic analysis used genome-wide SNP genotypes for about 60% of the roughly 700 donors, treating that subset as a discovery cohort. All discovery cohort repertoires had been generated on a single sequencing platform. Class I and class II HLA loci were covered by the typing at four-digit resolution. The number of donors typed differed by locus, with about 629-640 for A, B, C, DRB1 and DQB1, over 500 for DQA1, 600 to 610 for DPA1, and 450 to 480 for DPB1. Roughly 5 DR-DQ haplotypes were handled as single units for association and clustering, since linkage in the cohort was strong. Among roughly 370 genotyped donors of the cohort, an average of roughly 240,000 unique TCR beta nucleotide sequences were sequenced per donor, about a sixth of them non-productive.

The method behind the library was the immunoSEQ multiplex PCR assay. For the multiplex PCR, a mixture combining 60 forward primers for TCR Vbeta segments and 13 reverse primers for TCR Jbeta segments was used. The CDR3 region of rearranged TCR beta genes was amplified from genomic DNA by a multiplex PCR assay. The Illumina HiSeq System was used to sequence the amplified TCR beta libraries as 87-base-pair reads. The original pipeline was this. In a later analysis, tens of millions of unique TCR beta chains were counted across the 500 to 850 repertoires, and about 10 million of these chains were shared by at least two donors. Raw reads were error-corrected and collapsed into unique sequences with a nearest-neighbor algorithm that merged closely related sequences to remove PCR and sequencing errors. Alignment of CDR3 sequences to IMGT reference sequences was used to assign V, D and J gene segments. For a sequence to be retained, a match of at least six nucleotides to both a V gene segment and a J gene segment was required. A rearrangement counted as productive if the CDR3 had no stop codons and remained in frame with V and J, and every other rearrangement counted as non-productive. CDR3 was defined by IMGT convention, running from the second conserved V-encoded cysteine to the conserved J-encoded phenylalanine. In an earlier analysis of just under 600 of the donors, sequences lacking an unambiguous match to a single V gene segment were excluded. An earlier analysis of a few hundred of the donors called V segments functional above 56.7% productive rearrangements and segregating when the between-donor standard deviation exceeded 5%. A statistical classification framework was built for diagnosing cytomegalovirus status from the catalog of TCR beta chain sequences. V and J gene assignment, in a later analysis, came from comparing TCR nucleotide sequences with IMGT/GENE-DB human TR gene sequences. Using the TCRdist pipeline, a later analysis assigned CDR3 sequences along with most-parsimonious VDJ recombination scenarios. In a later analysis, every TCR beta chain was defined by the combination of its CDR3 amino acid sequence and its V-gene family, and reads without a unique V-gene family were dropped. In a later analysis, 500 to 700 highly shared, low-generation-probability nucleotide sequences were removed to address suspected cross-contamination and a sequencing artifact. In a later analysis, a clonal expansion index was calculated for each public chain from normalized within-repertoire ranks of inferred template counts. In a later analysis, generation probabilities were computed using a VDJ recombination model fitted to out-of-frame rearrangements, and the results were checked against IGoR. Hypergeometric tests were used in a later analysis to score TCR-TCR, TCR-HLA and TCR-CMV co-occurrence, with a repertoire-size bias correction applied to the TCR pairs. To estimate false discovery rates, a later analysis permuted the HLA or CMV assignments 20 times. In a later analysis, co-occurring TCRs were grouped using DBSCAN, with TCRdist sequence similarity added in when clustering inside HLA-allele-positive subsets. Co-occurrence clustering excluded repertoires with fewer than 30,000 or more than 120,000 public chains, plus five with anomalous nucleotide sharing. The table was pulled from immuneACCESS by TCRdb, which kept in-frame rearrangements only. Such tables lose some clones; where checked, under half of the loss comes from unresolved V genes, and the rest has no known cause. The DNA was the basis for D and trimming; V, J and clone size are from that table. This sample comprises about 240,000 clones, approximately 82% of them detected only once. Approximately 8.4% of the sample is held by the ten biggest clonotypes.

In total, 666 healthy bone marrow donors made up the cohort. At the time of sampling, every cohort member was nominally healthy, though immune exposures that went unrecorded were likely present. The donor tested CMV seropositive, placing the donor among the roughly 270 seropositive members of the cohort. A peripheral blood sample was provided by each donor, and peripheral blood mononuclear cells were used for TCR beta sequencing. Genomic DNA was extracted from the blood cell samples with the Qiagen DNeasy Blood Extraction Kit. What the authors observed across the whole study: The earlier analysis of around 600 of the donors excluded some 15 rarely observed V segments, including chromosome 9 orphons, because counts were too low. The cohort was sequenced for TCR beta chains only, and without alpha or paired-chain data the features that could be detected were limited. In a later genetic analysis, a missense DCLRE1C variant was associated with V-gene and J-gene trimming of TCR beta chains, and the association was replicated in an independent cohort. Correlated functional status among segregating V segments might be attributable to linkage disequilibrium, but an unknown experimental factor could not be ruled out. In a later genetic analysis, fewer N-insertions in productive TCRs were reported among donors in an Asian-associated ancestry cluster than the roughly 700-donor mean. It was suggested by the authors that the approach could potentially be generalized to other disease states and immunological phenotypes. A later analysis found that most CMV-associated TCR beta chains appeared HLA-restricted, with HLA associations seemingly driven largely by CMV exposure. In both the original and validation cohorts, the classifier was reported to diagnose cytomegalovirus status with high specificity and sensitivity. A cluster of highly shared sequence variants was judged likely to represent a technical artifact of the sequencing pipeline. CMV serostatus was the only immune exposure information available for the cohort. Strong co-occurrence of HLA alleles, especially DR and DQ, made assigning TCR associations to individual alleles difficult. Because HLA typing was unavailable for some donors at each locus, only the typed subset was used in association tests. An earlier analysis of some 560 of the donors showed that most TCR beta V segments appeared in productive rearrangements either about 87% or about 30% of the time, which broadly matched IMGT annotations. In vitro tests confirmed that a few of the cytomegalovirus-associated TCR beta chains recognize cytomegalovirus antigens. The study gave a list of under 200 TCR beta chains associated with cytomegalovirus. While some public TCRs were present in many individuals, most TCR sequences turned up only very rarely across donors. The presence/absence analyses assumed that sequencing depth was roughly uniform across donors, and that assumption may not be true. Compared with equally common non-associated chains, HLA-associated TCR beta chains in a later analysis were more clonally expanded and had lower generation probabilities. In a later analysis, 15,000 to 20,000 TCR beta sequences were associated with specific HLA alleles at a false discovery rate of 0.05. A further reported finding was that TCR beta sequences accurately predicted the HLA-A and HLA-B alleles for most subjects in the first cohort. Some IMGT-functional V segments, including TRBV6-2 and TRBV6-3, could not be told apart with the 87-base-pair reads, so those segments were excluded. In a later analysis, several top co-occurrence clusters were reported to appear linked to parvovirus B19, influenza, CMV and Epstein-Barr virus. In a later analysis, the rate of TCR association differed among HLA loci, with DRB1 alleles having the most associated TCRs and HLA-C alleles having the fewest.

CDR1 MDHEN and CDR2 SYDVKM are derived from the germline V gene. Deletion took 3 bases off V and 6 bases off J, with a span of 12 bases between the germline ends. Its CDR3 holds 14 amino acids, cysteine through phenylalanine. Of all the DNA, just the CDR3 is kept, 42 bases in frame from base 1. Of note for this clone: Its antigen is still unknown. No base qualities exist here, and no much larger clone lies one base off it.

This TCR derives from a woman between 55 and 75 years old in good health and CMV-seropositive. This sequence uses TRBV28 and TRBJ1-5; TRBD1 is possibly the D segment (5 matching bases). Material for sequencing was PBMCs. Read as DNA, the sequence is TGTGCCAGCAGTTTTCAGCGGGGGGGTCAGCCCCAGCATTTT. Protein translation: CASSFQRGGQPQHF.